These 30 T cell receptor beta chains were sequenced from one sample in a study of cytomegalovirus exposure and HLA in healthy donors. PCR was performed using 60 Vbeta and 13 Jbeta primers. Sequencing was performed with immunoSEQ multiplex PCR; in TCRdb, only in-frame clones are kept and a portion is missing. Here the sample spans roughly 150,000 clones, about four fifths being singletons. Material for sequencing was PBMCs. The receptors shown here come from a male donor in good health and CMV-seropositive.

The chain employs TRBV7-9 and TRBJ2-1; TRBD2 matches at 9 bases. J lost 6 bases, V lost 3 bases, and 9 bases had no gene match. The V gene's germline CDR1 is SEHNR and CDR2 FQNEAQ (reference sequence). This CDR3 contains 16 residues. CDR3 region: CASSFSRSGSTNEQFF. The CDR3, as DNA: TGTGCCAGCAGCTTCTCCCGTAGCGGGAGCACCAATGAGCAGTTCTTC.

The V and J genes are TRBV18 and TRBJ1-5; D remains unclear. Trimming cost V 2 bases and J 3 bases, with 8 bases left between them. The CDR3 has 14 amino acids. Looked up from germline, CDR1 is KGHSH and CDR2 is LQKENI. For the CDR3, the DNA is TGTGCCAGCTCACCATCGCAACTCAATCAGCCCCAGCATTTT. It specifies CASSPSQLNQPQHF.

The chain has TRBV11-2 and TRBJ1-5; a weak D match, TRBD1 (5 bases). The CDR3 extends over 14 amino acids. Germline V gene sequence: CDR1 SGHAT, CDR2 FQNNGV. The V end lost 2 bases, the J end lost 7 bases, and 12 bases lay between the germline ends. CDR3 nucleotide sequence: TGTGCCAGCAGCTTATCAGGGTTGCGCCAGCCCCAGCATTTT. Protein product: CASSLSGLRQPQHF.

The CDR3 here is CASSPEASSYEQYF. The CDR3, as DNA: TGTGCCAGCAGCCCTGAAGCGAGCTCCTACGAGCAGTACTTC. The chain couples TRBV5-6 to TRBJ2-7; no clear D gene. Germline-derived CDR1 and CDR2 are SGHDT and YYEEEE. Trimming pared 4 bases from V and 0 bases from J, leaving 11 bases between. The CDR3 covers 14 residues.

This chain joins TRBV7-9 and TRBJ2-7; tentatively, D is TRBD2 (5 bases). V lost 1 base, J lost 0 bases, and 13 bases lay in between. The germline V gene encodes CDR1 SEHNR and CDR2 FQNEAQ (reference sequence). The CDR3 is made up of 16 amino acids. The CDR3 DNA follows: TGTGCCAGCAGCTTAGATCTAGGAGGCGGCTCCTACGAGCAGTACTTC. Its protein is CASSLDLGGGSYEQYF.

There are a few counts of this clone. The chain carries TRBV5-6 and TRBJ2-7; a weak D match, TRBD1 (6 bases). The V and J ends lost 0 bases and 5 bases respectively, with 9 bases between them. The CDR3 is 13 amino acids. Germline V lookup: CDR1 SGHDT, CDR2 YYEEEE. The CDR3 loop is CASSLAGANEQYF. The CDR3 nucleotides are TGTGCCAGCAGCTTGGCAGGGGCGAACGAGCAGTACTTC. The full variable domain, in which reference TRBV5-6 and TRBJ2-7 provide the parts outside the CDR3, is DAGVTQSPTHLIKTRGQQVTLRCSPKSGHDTVSWYQQALGQGPQFIFQYYEEEERQRGNFPDRFSGHQFPNYSSELNVNALLLGDSALYLCASSLAGANEQYFGPGTRLTVT.

The V call is TRBV10-3, the J call TRBJ2-3; a possible D gene is TRBD1 (6 bases). V dropped 2 bases and J dropped 0 bases, with 15 bases sitting between them. From germline, CDR1 is ENHRY and CDR2 SYGVKD. The CDR3 is made up of 17 amino acids. CDR3 nucleotides: TGTGCCATCAGTGAGACGATACAGGGTACTAGCACAGATACGCAGTATTTT. Protein sequence: CAISETIQGTSTDTQYF.

This chain links TRBV7-8 with TRBJ2-1; 7 positions agree with TRBD2. Germline V gene lookup returns CDR1 SGHVS and CDR2 FQNEAQ. Unmatched junction bases numbered 6, after V lost 4 bases and J lost 0 bases. This CDR3 contains 16 residues. The CDR3 bases are TGTGCCAGCAGCTCTCGCGGGAGAACCTCCTACAATGAGCAGTTCTTC. Amino acids: CASSSRGRTSYNEQFF.

This sequence joins TRBV28 and TRBJ1-5, with D possibly TRBD1 on 6 matching bases. Trimming removed 7 bases from V and 2 bases from J, with 15 bases in between. CDR1 is MDHEN, CDR2 SYDVKM, per germline. This CDR3 has 15 amino acids. CDR3 loop: CASILVRGGNQPQHF. In nucleotides, the CDR3 is TGTGCCAGCATCCTCGTCAGGGGAGGCAATCAGCCCCAGCATTTT.

The V gene is TRBV11-2, the J gene TRBJ2-7; tentatively, D is TRBD1 (7 bases). The V end was cut by 6 bases, the J end by 2 bases, with 20 bases between. CDR1 and CDR2 from the germline V gene are SGHAT and FQNNGV. The CDR3 is 16 residues long. CDR3 nucleotide sequence: TGTGCCAGCAGAAGTATCAGGGGGACTCTACCCTACGAGCAGTACTTC. The encoded protein is CASRSIRGTLPYEQYF.

The chain uses TRBV9 and TRBJ2-7; 7 positions agree with TRBD2. Unmatched junction bases numbered 6, after V lost 1 base and J lost 2 bases. The V gene's germline CDR1 is SGDLS and CDR2 YYNGEE. This CDR3 is 15 amino acids long. The CDR3 loop is CASSVSNGGTYEQYF. The CDR3 DNA follows: TGTGCCAGCAGCGTATCCAACGGGGGGACCTACGAGCAGTACTTC.

This clone came up once. The rearrangement links TRBV6-5 to TRBJ1-4, with D unclear. V lost 2 bases, J lost 1 base, and 5 bases lay in between. Germline CDR1 is MNHEY and CDR2 is SVGAGI. CDR3 length equals 14 residues. CDR3 coding DNA: TGTGCCAGCAGTTACGGGCGAACTAATGAAAAACTGTTTTTT. It specifies CASSYGRTNEKLFF.

CDR3 coding DNA: TGTGCCACCAGCAGATCTAGCACAGATACGCAGTATTTT. It codes for CATSRSSTDTQYF. This chain uses TRBV15 with TRBJ2-3; D is unclear. The CDR3 contains 13 residues. Germline V gene data show CDR1 as LNHNV and CDR2 as YYDKDF (reference sequence). Trimming took 2 bases from V and 0 from J, leaving 3 bases between them.

This clone occurred once. One junction end does not reproduce the germline sequence, and a read error may be involved. This chain links TRBV10-3 with TRBJ1-3; D gene unclear. The length of the CDR3 is 13 residues. Germline V gene lookup returns CDR1 ENHRY and CDR2 SYGVKD. CDR3 sequence (DNA): TGTGCCAACCAAATCGACTCTGGAAACACCAGATATTTT. This gives the protein CANQIDSGNTRYF.

The chain has TRBV4-3 and TRBJ2-1, with 15 nucleotides matching TRBD2. With V trimmed by 4 bases and J by 7 bases, 5 bases remained unmatched. This CDR3 has 16 amino acids. The germline V gene encodes CDR1 LGHNA and CDR2 YSLEER. As DNA, the CDR3 is TGCGCCAGCAGCCCGGGACTAGCGGGGGGAACAAATGAGCAGTTCTTC. It yields the protein CASSPGLAGGTNEQFF.

The CDR3: CASSQYRSTDTQYF. The CDR3 nucleotides read TGTGCCAGCAGCCAGTACAGGTCTACAGATACGCAGTATTTT. V usage is TRBV14 and J usage is TRBJ2-3, with a tentative D call TRBD1 (5 bases). The length of the CDR3 is 14 residues. CDR1 SGHDN and CDR2 FVKESK come from the germline V gene. V lost 3 bases and J lost 3, with 10 bases in between.

The CDR3 DNA sequence: TGTGCCAGTAGTATGACAGTCAATCAGCCCCAGCATTTT. Its translation is CASSMTVNQPQHF. The rearrangement joins TRBV19 to TRBJ1-5; D might be TRBD1 (5 bases). The CDR3 extends over 13 amino acids. With 3 bases removed from V and 3 bases from J, the gap between germline ends came to 6 bases. In germline, CDR1 is LNHDA, CDR2 SQIVND (reference sequence).

The chain's CDR3 is CSVARDTDSGANVLTF. The CDR3 region has the DNA TGCAGCGTTGCCCGGGACACCGACTCTGGGGCCAACGTCCTGACTTTC. The V call is TRBV29-1, the J call TRBJ2-6; TRBD1 might be the D (6 bases). Germline V gene sequence: CDR1 SQVTM, CDR2 ANQGSEA. The V and J ends lost 4 bases and 0 bases respectively, with 13 bases between them. The length of the CDR3 is 16 residues.

This chain links TRBV10-3 with TRBJ2-3; D perhaps matches TRBD2 (5 bases). In germline, CDR1 is ENHRY, CDR2 SYGVKD. Trimming pared 3 bases from V and 5 bases from J, leaving 21 bases between. The CDR3 runs 17 residues. CDR3 DNA: TGTGCCATCAGTGAAGAGGGTGTAGCCCGGGGAAGAGATACGCAGTATTTT. It is translated as CAISEEGVARGRDTQYF.

This rearrangement joins TRBV9 to TRBJ1-2, with 12 bases identical to TRBD1. Looked up from germline, CDR1 is SGDLS and CDR2 is YYNGEE. Trimming cost V 0 bases and J 7 bases; bases outside gene matches: 4. This CDR3 spans 15 amino acids. The CDR3 spells CASSVAGQGASGYTF. In DNA form, the CDR3 reads TGTGCCAGCAGCGTAGCGGGACAGGGGGCCTCTGGCTACACCTTC.

A remark on this clone: The identical CDR3 is also encoded by other nucleotide sequences in the sample. DNA of the CDR3: TGTGCCAGCTCACCTTCTACAGATACGCAGTATTTT. Translated, it gives CASSPSTDTQYF. The V and J genes are TRBV18 and TRBJ2-3, with unresolved D. Germline V gene data show CDR1 as KGHSH and CDR2 as LQKENI. V was clipped by 3 bases and J by 3 bases, with 4 bases between them. CDR3 size: 12 residues.

The rearrangement joins TRBV28 to TRBJ1-1, with 7 nucleotides matching TRBD1. This CDR3 has 15 residues. V dropped 8 bases and J dropped 0; count of bases not matched to a gene: 9. Germline assignment: CDR1 MDHEN and CDR2 SYDVKM. CDR3 DNA sequence: TGTGCCAGCCGAACCTTGGGACAGCTGAACACTGAAGCTTTCTTT. This gives the protein CASRTLGQLNTEAFF. The entire variable domain, with the rest obtained from reference TRBV28 and TRBJ1-1, is as follows: DVKVTQSSRYLVKRTGEKVFLECVQDMDHENMFWYRQDPGLGLRLIYFSYDVKMKEKGDIPEGYSVSREKKERFSLILESASTNQTSMYLCASRTLGQLNTEAFFGQGTRLTVV.

This chain uses TRBV4-3 with TRBJ2-7, with 8 bases fitting TRBD1. This CDR3 contains 15 residues. J was trimmed by 4 bases and V by 0 bases; bases with no gene match: 5. The germline V gene has CDR1 LGHNA and CDR2 YSLEER. CDR3 nucleotide sequence: TGCGCCAGCAGCCAAGATCCGGACAGGGTTTACGAGCAGTACTTC. Translating gives CASSQDPDRVYEQYF.

The chain uses TRBV4-2 and TRBJ2-5, with 13 bases that match TRBD2. The J call is doubtful: the DNA matches TRBJ2-7 better. Germline assignment: CDR1 LGHNA and CDR2 YNFKEQ. The CDR3 covers 15 residues. CDR3 sequence (DNA): TGTGCCAGCAGCCCCCGGACTAGCGGGAGCTACGAGCAGTACTTC. The encoded protein is CASSPRTSGSYEQYF.

This chain links TRBV4-3 with TRBJ2-5; 13 bases map to TRBD2. The J call may not be correct, given that the DNA end is closer to TRBJ2-7. Germline CDR1 reads LGHNA; CDR2 reads YSLEER. The CDR3 sequence is 17 residues long. CDR3 coding DNA: TGCGCCAGCAGCCTTACTAGCGGGGGGGCCTTAGGCCACGAGCAGTACTTC. Its protein is CASSLTSGGALGHEQYF.

The rearrangement links TRBV10-3 to TRBJ1-2, with a weak D call TRBD1 (6 bases). Germline V gives CDR1 ENHRY, CDR2 SYGVKD. The CDR3 length is 13 residues. Trimming pared 6 bases from V and 4 bases from J, leaving 12 bases between. The CDR3 nucleotides read TGTGCCATCAGAACGGACAGTACCTATGGCTACACCTTC. Encoded protein: CAIRTDSTYGYTF.

This clone was counted once. The rearrangement joins TRBV7-2 to TRBJ1-3, with D hard to call. The CDR3 length is 13 residues. The V and J ends lost 5 bases and 0 bases respectively, with 5 bases between them. The germline CDR1 and CDR2 sequences are SGHTA and FQGNSA. The CDR3 DNA follows: TGTGCCAGCAGCCCCAGCTCTGGAAACACCATATATTTT. Encoded protein: CASSPSSGNTIYF.

The chain recombines TRBV27 with TRBJ2-7; perhaps TRBD2 as D (6 bases). Germline assignment: CDR1 MNHEY and CDR2 SMNVEV (reference sequence). The V end lost 0 bases, the J end lost 2 bases, and 11 bases lay between the germline ends. The CDR3 runs to 15 residues. CDR3 DNA sequence: TGTGCCAGCAGTTTATCCGGCGGAGGGGCCTACGAGCAGTACTTC. Amino acid sequence: CASSLSGGGAYEQYF.

This chain joins TRBV11-2 and TRBJ1-1, with TRBD1 as a possible D gene (6 bases). This CDR3 region has 15 residues. CDR1 is SGHAT, CDR2 FQNNGV, per germline. The V gene lost 4 bases and the J gene lost 1 base, with 13 bases spanning the gap. DNA of the CDR3: TGTGCCAGCAGCTCTCCGGGACACAGGAACACTGAAGCTTTCTTT. Translation gives CASSSPGHRNTEAFF.

V and J are TRBV6-1 and TRBJ1-4, with TRBD1 matching over 7 bases. Germline-derived CDR1 and CDR2 are MNHNS and SASEGT. The trim removed 4 bases at V and 14 bases at J, leaving 13 bases unmatched. The CDR3 consists of 14 residues. The CDR3 loop is CASSVDRVVAWLFF. The CDR3 DNA reads TGTGCCAGCAGTGTCGACAGGGTAGTGGCATGGCTGTTTTTT.